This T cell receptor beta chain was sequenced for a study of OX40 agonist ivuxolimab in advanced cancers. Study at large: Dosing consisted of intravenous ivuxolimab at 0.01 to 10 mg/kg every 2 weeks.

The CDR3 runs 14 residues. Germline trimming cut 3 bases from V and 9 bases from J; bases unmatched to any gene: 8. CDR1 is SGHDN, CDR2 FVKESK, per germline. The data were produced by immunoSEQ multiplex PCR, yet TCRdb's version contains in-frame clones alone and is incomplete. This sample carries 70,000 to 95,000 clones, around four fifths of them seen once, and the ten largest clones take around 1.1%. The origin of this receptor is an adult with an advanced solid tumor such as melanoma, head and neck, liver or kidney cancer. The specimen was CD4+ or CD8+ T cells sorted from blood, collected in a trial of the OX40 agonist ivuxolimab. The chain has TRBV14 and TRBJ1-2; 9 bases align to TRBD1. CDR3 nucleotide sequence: TGTGCCAGCAGCCAGAGCGGGACAGGGTATCGCTACACCTTC. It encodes CASSQSGTGYRYTF.